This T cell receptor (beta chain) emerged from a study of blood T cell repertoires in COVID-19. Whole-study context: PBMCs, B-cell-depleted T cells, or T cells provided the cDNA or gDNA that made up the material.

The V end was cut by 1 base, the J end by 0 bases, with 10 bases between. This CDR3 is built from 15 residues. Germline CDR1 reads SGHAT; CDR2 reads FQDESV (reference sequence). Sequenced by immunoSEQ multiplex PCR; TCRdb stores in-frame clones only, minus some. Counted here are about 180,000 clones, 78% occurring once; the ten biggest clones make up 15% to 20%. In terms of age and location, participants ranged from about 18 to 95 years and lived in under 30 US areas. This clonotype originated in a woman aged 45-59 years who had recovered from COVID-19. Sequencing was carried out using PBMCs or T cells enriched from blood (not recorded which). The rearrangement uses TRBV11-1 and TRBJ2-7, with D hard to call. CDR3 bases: TGTGCCAGCAGCTTAGGGTCCGTCAGCTCCTACGAGCAGTACTTC. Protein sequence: CASSLGSVSSYEQYF.